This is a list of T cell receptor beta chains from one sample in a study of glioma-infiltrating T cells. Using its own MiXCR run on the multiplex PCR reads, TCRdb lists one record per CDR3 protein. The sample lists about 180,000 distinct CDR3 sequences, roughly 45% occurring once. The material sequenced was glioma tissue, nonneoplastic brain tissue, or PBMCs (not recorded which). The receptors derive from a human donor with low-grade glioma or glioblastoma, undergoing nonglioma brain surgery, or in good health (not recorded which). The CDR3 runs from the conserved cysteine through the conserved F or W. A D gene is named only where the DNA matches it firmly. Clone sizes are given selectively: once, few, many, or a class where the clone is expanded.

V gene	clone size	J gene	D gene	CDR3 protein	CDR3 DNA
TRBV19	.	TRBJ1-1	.	CASSISAMNTEAFF	TGTGCCAGTAGTATATCGGCAATGAACACTGAAGCTTTCTTT
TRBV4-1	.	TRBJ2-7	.	CASSQTARQGEQYF	TGCGCCAGCAGCCAAACCGCCAGACAAGGGGAGCAGTACTTC
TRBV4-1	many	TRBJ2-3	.	CASSQAPGSTDTQYF	TGCGCCAGCAGCCAAGCACCCGGGTCCACAGATACGCAGTATTTT
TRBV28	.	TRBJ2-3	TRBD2	CASSPGGPRDTQYF	TGTGCCAGCAGCCCGGGAGGGCCAAGAGATACGCAGTATTTT
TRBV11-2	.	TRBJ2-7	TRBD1	CASSSQGDVYEQYF	TGTGCCAGCAGCTCGCAGGGGGACGTTTACGAGCAGTACTTC
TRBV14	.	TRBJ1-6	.	CASSQRTVGSSPLHF	TGTGCCAGCAGCCAAAGGACAGTGGGTTCTTCACCCCTCCACTTT
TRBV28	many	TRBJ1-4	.	CASTRPGFDEKLFF	TGTGCCAGCACCCGCCCGGGATTTGATGAAAAACTGTTTTTT
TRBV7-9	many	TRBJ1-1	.	CASSSPGAEAFF	TGTGCCAGCAGCTCGCCCGGGGCGGAAGCTTTCTTT
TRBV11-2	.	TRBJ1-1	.	CASIFGRDGTEAFF	TGTGCCAGCATCTTCGGCAGGGATGGAACTGAAGCTTTCTTT
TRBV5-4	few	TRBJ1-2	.	CASSLAGVDGYTF	TGTGCCAGCAGCCTGGCAGGGGTAGATGGCTACACCTTC
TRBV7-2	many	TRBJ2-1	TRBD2	CASSHTSVGALREQFF	TGTGCCAGCAGCCACACTAGCGTGGGTGCCCTGCGTGAGCAGTTCTTC
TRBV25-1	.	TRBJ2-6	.	CAIRASGANVLTF	TGTGCCATCCGGGCTTCTGGTGCCAACGTCCTGACTTTC
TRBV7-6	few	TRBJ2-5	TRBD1	CASSTHRTGGAETQYF	TGTGCCAGCAGCACCCACCGGACAGGGGGCGCGGAGACCCAGTACTTC
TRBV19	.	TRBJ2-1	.	CASSISSFYNEQFF	TGTGCCAGTAGTATCTCCTCTTTTTACAATGAGCAGTTCTTC
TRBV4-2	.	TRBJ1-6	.	CASSQGTDNSPLHF	TGTGCCAGCAGCCAAGGGACCGATAATTCACCCCTCCACTTT